These T cell receptor beta chains were read from a single sample in a study of technical replicates of blood from several donors. Data came from immunoSEQ multiplex PCR; TCRdb stores just in-frame clones and leaves some out. The sample lists about 81,000 clones, around 95% occurring once. Material for sequencing was T cells isolated from PBMCs. The source of these receptors is a human donor in good health. The CDR3 runs from the conserved cysteine through the conserved F or W. The D gene is left open where the match is weak. The listing skips clone size in some rows; elsewhere it reads once, few, many or a size class.

abundance: -; d_gene: -; j_gene: TRBJ1-1; v_gene: TRBV7-2; CDR3aa: CASSLYGVSTEAFF; CDR3nt: TGTGCCAGCAGCTTATACGGGGTGAGCACTGAAGCTTTCTTT
abundance: -; d_gene: -; j_gene: TRBJ2-5; v_gene: TRBV7-9; CDR3aa: CASSAQGRETQYF; CDR3nt: TGTGCCAGCAGCGCACAGGGACGGGAGACCCAGTACTTC
abundance: -; d_gene: TRBD2; j_gene: TRBJ2-3; v_gene: TRBV10-2; CDR3aa: CASTLAGGSDTQYF; CDR3nt: TGCGCCAGCACCTTAGCGGGGGGATCAGATACGCAGTATTTT
abundance: -; d_gene: -; j_gene: TRBJ1-2; v_gene: TRBV5-1; CDR3aa: CASTPTEDFYGYTF; CDR3nt: TGCGCCAGCACCCCCACGGAGGATTTCTATGGCTACACCTTC
abundance: -; d_gene: TRBD2; j_gene: TRBJ2-7; v_gene: TRBV29-1; CDR3aa: CSVASGISYEQYF; CDR3nt: TGCAGCGTCGCTAGCGGGATCTCCTACGAGCAGTACTTC
abundance: -; d_gene: TRBD2; j_gene: TRBJ2-7; v_gene: TRBV11-2; CDR3aa: CASSLGTSSILLYEQYF; CDR3nt: TGTGCCAGCAGCTTAGGGACTAGCTCCATCCTCCTCTACGAGCAGTACTTC
abundance: -; d_gene: -; j_gene: TRBJ2-7; v_gene: TRBV6-5; CDR3aa: CASSYSGTPYEQYF; CDR3nt: TGTGCCAGCAGTTACTCCGGGACTCCTTACGAGCAGTACTTC
abundance: -; d_gene: -; j_gene: TRBJ1-3; v_gene: TRBV7-9; CDR3aa: CASSPQRGNVGNTIYF; CDR3nt: TGTGCCAGCAGCCCCCAGAGAGGGAACGTTGGAAACACCATATATTTT
abundance: -; d_gene: TRBD1; j_gene: TRBJ1-4; v_gene: TRBV9; CDR3aa: CASTRTGTAEKLFF; CDR3nt: TGTGCCAGCACCCGGACAGGGACAGCTGAAAAACTGTTTTTT
abundance: -; d_gene: -; j_gene: TRBJ1-1; v_gene: TRBV9; CDR3aa: CASSVRVNTEAFF; CDR3nt: TGTGCCAGCAGCGTACGGGTGAACACTGAAGCTTTCTTT
abundance: -; d_gene: TRBD1; j_gene: TRBJ1-1; v_gene: TRBV30; CDR3aa: CAWSEQGATEAFF; CDR3nt: TGTGCCTGGAGTGAACAGGGGGCCACTGAAGCTTTCTTT
abundance: -; d_gene: -; j_gene: TRBJ1-1; v_gene: TRBV4-1; CDR3aa: CASSQDPSRWNTEAFF; CDR3nt: TGCGCCAGCAGCCAAGATCCATCGAGGTGGAACACTGAAGCTTTCTTT
abundance: -; d_gene: -; j_gene: TRBJ2-7; v_gene: TRBV4-2; CDR3aa: CASSPLDGVYEQYF; CDR3nt: TGTGCCAGCAGCCCCCTGGACGGGGTCTACGAGCAGTACTTC
abundance: once; d_gene: TRBD1; j_gene: TRBJ2-7; v_gene: TRBV6-6; CDR3aa: CASSRGQGLQYF; CDR3nt: TGTGCCAGCAGTCGTGGACAGGGCTTGCAGTACTTC
abundance: -; d_gene: -; j_gene: TRBJ1-1; v_gene: TRBV18; CDR3aa: CASSPLQGAGAVEAFF; CDR3nt: TGTGCCAGCTCACCTCTTCAAGGGGCGGGGGCCGTTGAAGCTTTCTTT
abundance: -; d_gene: -; j_gene: TRBJ2-5; v_gene: TRBV30; CDR3aa: CAWRREETQYF; CDR3nt: TGTGCCTGGAGACGCGAAGAGACCCAGTACTTC
abundance: -; d_gene: -; j_gene: TRBJ2-7; v_gene: TRBV2; CDR3aa: CAREGGVPYEQYF; CDR3nt: TGTGCCAGGGAAGGGGGGGTCCCCTACGAGCAGTACTTC
abundance: -; d_gene: TRBD2; j_gene: TRBJ2-1; v_gene: TRBV11-2; CDR3aa: CASSFTGTSGRAGVNEQFF; CDR3nt: TGTGCCAGCAGCTTCACCGGGACTAGCGGGAGAGCCGGAGTGAATGAGCAGTTCTTC
abundance: -; d_gene: -; j_gene: TRBJ1-5; v_gene: TRBV12-5; CDR3aa: CASGLRVFGDQPQHF; CDR3nt: TGTGCTAGTGGTTTGAGAGTTTTTGGAGATCAGCCCCAGCATTTT
abundance: -; d_gene: -; j_gene: TRBJ1-5; v_gene: TRBV6-5; CDR3aa: CASSSTVNQPQHF; CDR3nt: TGTGCCAGCAGCAGCACAGTTAATCAGCCCCAGCATTTT
abundance: once; d_gene: TRBD1; j_gene: TRBJ1-4; v_gene: TRBV5-1; CDR3aa: CASSLASGQEKLFF; CDR3nt: TGCGCCAGCAGCTTGGCCTCGGGACAGGAAAAACTGTTTTTT
abundance: -; d_gene: TRBD1; j_gene: TRBJ2-5; v_gene: TRBV11-2; CDR3aa: CASSGYRGVQETQYF; CDR3nt: TGTGCCAGCAGCGGCTACAGGGGCGTCCAAGAGACCCAGTACTTC
abundance: -; d_gene: -; j_gene: TRBJ2-5; v_gene: TRBV5-1; CDR3aa: CASSLQGRYQETQYF; CDR3nt: TGCGCCAGCAGCTTGCAGGGAAGATATCAAGAGACCCAGTACTTC
abundance: once; d_gene: TRBD2; j_gene: TRBJ2-3; v_gene: TRBV6-4; CDR3aa: CASSDSAVRAGAADTQYF; CDR3nt: TGTGCCAGCAGTGATAGTGCGGTTCGGGCGGGAGCCGCAGATACGCAGTATTTT
abundance: -; d_gene: -; j_gene: TRBJ2-7; v_gene: TRBV5-1; CDR3aa: CASSPLSSYEQYF; CDR3nt: TGCGCCAGCAGCCCTCTGAGCTCCTACGAGCAGTACTTC
abundance: -; d_gene: -; j_gene: TRBJ1-1; v_gene: TRBV6-5; CDR3aa: CASSQRAGGAFF; CDR3nt: TGTGCCAGCAGCCAAAGGGCGGGGGGAGCTTTCTTT
abundance: -; d_gene: TRBD1; j_gene: TRBJ2-7; v_gene: TRBV9; CDR3aa: CASSVGGTVPYEQYF; CDR3nt: TGTGCCAGCAGCGTAGGAGGGACAGTACCCTACGAGCAGTACTTC
abundance: -; d_gene: TRBD2; j_gene: TRBJ2-1; v_gene: TRBV2; CDR3aa: CASSTGRGNNEQFF; CDR3nt: TGTGCCAGCAGTACGGGGCGGGGGAACAATGAGCAGTTCTTC
abundance: -; d_gene: -; j_gene: TRBJ2-5; v_gene: TRBV5-4; CDR3aa: CASSPTIGLGETQYF; CDR3nt: TGTGCCAGCAGCCCGACGATAGGACTGGGGGAGACCCAGTACTTC
abundance: -; d_gene: -; j_gene: TRBJ2-1; v_gene: TRBV2; CDR3aa: CASISLAGLYNEQFF; CDR3nt: TGTGCCAGCATAAGTTTGGCAGGCCTTTACAATGAGCAGTTCTTC
abundance: -; d_gene: -; j_gene: TRBJ1-3; v_gene: TRBV29-1; CDR3aa: CSVLGQISGNTIYF; CDR3nt: TGCAGCGTTCTAGGACAGATCTCTGGAAACACCATATATTTT
abundance: -; d_gene: TRBD2; j_gene: TRBJ2-1; v_gene: TRBV7-3; CDR3aa: CASSRSEYEGGPNNEQFF; CDR3nt: TGTGCCAGCAGCCGTTCCGAATATGAGGGAGGGCCCAACAATGAGCAGTTCTTC
abundance: -; d_gene: -; j_gene: TRBJ1-3; v_gene: TRBV4-1; CDR3aa: CASSQDRGTGNTIYF; CDR3nt: TGCGCCAGCAGCCAAGATCGCGGGACTGGAAACACCATATATTTT
abundance: -; d_gene: TRBD2; j_gene: TRBJ2-3; v_gene: TRBV4-3; CDR3aa: CASSQVHSLAGATDTQYF; CDR3nt: TGCGCCAGCAGCCAAGTCCATTCGCTAGCGGGGGCCACAGATACGCAGTATTTT
abundance: -; d_gene: TRBD1; j_gene: TRBJ2-7; v_gene: TRBV5-1; CDR3aa: CASSSQGAGAGEQYF; CDR3nt: TGCGCCAGCAGCTCTCAGGGGGCCGGGGCTGGAGAGCAGTACTTC
abundance: -; d_gene: -; j_gene: TRBJ1-1; v_gene: TRBV11-2; CDR3aa: CASSRVSTEAFF; CDR3nt: TGTGCCAGCAGCCGGGTGTCCACTGAAGCTTTCTTT
abundance: -; d_gene: -; j_gene: TRBJ1-1; v_gene: TRBV7-9; CDR3aa: CASSSREGKNTEAFF; CDR3nt: TGTGCCAGCAGCTCAAGGGAGGGTAAGAACACTGAAGCTTTCTTT
abundance: -; d_gene: -; j_gene: TRBJ1-2; v_gene: TRBV7-8; CDR3aa: CASSLATESYGYTF; CDR3nt: TGTGCCAGCAGCTTAGCGACAGAAAGCTATGGCTACACCTTC
abundance: -; d_gene: TRBD1; j_gene: TRBJ2-5; v_gene: TRBV5-1; CDR3aa: CASSWGTGEETQYF; CDR3nt: TGCGCCAGCAGCTGGGGGACAGGGGAAGAGACCCAGTACTTC
abundance: once; d_gene: TRBD2; j_gene: TRBJ2-5; v_gene: TRBV7-7; CDR3aa: CASSFRTSEETQYF; CDR3nt: TGTGCCAGCAGCTTCAGGACTAGCGAAGAGACCCAGTACTTC
abundance: -; d_gene: TRBD1; j_gene: TRBJ2-7; v_gene: TRBV7-3; CDR3aa: CASSRQGDYEQYF; CDR3nt: TGTGCCAGCAGTAGACAGGGGGACTACGAGCAGTACTTC
abundance: -; d_gene: TRBD2; j_gene: TRBJ2-5; v_gene: TRBV14; CDR3aa: CASSQLLAGGPRQETQYF; CDR3nt: TGTGCCAGCAGCCAATTACTAGCGGGAGGGCCCCGTCAAGAGACCCAGTACTTC